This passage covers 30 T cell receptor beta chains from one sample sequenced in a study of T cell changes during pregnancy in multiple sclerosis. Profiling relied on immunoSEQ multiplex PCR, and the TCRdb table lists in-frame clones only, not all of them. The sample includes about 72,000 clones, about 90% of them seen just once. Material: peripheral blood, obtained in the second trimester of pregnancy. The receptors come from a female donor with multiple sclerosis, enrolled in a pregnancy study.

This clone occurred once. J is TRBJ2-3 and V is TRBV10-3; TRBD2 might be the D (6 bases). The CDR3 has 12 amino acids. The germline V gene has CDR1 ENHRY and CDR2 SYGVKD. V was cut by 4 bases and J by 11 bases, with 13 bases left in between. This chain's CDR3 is CAISAYQEGQYF. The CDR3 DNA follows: TGTGCCATCAGTGCCTACCAGGAGGGGCAGTATTTT.

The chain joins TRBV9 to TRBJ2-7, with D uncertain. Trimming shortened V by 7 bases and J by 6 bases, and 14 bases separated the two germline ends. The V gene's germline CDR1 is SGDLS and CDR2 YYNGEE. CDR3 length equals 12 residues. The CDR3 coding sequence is TGTGCCAGCTCCGTGTCCAACGGCGAGCAGTACTTC. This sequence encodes CASSVSNGEQYF.

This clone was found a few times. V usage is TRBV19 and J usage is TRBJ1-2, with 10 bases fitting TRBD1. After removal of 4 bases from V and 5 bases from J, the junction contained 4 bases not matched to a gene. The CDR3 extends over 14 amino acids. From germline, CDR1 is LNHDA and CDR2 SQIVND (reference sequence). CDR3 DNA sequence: TGTGCCAGTAGTAGCAGACAGGGGGCTTATGGCTACACCTTC. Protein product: CASSSRQGAYGYTF.

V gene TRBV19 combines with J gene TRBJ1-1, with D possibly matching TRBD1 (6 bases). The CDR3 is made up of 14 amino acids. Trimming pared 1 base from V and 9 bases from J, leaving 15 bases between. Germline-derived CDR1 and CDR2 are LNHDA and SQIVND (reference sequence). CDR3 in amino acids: CASSIVSGTQQAFF. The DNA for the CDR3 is TGTGCCAGTAGTATAGTAAGCGGGACACAGCAAGCTTTCTTT.

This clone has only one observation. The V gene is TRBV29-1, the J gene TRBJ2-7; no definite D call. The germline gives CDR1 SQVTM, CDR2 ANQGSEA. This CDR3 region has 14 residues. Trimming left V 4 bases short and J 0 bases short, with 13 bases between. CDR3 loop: CSVVPGLSSYEQYF. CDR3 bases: TGCAGCGTTGTGCCAGGCCTCAGCTCCTACGAGCAGTACTTC.

The DNA for the CDR3 is TGTGCCAGCTCACCTCAAGACAGACCCTACAATGAGCAGTTCTTC. Translation: CASSPQDRPYNEQFF. This sequence joins TRBV18 and TRBJ2-1, with TRBD1 as a possible D gene (5 bases). V lost 3 bases, J lost 2 bases, and 11 bases lay in between. The germline V gene has CDR1 KGHSH and CDR2 LQKENI. The CDR3 consists of 15 residues.

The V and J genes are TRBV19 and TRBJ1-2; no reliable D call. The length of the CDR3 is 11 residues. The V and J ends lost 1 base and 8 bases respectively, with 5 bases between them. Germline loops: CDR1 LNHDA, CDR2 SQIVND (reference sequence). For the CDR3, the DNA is TGTGCCAGTAGTATAGGTAGCGGCTACACCTTC. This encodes CASSIGSGYTF.

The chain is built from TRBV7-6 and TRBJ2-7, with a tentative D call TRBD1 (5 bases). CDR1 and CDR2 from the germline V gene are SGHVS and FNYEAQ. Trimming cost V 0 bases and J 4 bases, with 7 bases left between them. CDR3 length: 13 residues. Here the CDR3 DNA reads TGTGCCAGCAGCTTAGCAGGGGTTTACGAGCAGTACTTC. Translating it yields CASSLAGVYEQYF.

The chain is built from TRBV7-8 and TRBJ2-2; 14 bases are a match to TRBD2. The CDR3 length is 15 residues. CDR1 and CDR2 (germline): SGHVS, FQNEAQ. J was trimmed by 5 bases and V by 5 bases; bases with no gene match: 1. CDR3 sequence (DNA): TGTGCCAGCAGCCGGACTAGCGGGGGGACCGGGGAGCTGTTTTTT. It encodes CASSRTSGGTGELFF.

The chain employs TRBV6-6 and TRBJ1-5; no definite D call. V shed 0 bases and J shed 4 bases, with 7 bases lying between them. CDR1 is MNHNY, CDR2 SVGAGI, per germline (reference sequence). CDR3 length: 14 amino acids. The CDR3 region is CASSYSTQNQPQHF. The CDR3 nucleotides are TGTGCCAGCAGTTACTCGACACAGAATCAGCCCCAGCATTTT.

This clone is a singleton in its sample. This CDR3 reads CALPGSGDEKLFF. CDR3 bases: TGTGCCTTACCAGGGTCGGGAGATGAAAAACTGTTTTTT. The J gene is TRBJ1-4, the V gene TRBV30; a possible D gene is TRBD1 (5 bases). The V gene's germline CDR1 is GTSNPN and CDR2 SVGIG (reference sequence). This CDR3 comprises 13 residues. The V end was cut by 7 bases, the J end by 6 bases, with 15 bases between.

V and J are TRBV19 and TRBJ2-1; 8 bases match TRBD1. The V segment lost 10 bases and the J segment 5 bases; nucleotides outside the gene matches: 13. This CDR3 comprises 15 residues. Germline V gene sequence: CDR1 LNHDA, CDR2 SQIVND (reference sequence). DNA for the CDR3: TGTGCCACCATGACCGGGACAGGTTTCCACAATGAGCAGTTCTTC. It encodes CATMTGTGFHNEQFF.

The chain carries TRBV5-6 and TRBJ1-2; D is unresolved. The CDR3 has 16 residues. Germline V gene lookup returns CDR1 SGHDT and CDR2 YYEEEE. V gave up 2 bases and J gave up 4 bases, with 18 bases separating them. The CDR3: CASSFIAYSRVYGYTF. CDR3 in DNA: TGTGCCAGCAGCTTTATCGCGTATTCTAGAGTCTATGGCTACACCTTC.

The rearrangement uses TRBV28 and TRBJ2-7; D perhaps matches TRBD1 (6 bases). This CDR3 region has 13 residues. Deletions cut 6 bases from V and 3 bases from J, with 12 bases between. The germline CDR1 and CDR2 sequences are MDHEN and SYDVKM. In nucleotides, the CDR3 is TGTGCCAGCAGGGGGGCCCTATTCTACGAGCAGTACTTC. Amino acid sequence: CASRGALFYEQYF.

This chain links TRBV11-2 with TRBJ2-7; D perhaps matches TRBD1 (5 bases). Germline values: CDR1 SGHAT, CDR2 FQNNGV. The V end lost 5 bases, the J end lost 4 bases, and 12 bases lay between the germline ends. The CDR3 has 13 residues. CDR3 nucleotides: TGTGCCAGCAGCGGGCAGGGAACATACGAGCAGTACTTC. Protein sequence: CASSGQGTYEQYF.

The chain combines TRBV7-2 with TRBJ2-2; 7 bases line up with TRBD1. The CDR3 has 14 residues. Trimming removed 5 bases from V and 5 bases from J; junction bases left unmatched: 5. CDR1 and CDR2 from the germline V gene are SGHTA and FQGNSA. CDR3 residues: CASSPRQGTGELFF. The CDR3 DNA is TGTGCCAGCAGCCCTCGACAGGGAACCGGGGAGCTGTTTTTT.

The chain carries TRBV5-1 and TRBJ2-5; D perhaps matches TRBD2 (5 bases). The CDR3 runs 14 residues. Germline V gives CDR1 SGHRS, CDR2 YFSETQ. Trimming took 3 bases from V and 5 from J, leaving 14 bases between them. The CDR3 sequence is CASSSSGTPETQYF. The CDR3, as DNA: TGCGCCAGCAGCTCGAGCGGAACGCCGGAGACCCAGTACTTC.

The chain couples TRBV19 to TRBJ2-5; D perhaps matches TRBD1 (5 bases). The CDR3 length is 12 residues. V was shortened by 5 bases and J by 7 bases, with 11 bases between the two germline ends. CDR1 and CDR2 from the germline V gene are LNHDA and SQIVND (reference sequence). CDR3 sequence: CASSLEGVTQYF. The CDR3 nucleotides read TGTGCCAGTAGTCTTGAAGGGGTGACCCAGTACTTC.

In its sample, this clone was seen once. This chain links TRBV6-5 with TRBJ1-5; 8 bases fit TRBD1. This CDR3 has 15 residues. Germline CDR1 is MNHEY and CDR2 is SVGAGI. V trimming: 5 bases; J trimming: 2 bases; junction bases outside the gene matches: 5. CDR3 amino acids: CASSTTGGGNQPQHF. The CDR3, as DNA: TGTGCCAGCAGTACAACAGGGGGAGGCAATCAGCCCCAGCATTTT.

The chain's CDR3 is CASSIPGGASYNEQFF. The CDR3 DNA reads TGTGCCAGTAGTATACCAGGGGGTGCCTCCTACAATGAGCAGTTCTTC. The chain carries TRBV19 and TRBJ2-1; 7 bases agree with TRBD1. The CDR3 has 16 amino acids. Germline assignment: CDR1 LNHDA and CDR2 SQIVND (reference sequence). J gave up 0 bases and V 2 bases, and 4 bases lay outside the gene matches.

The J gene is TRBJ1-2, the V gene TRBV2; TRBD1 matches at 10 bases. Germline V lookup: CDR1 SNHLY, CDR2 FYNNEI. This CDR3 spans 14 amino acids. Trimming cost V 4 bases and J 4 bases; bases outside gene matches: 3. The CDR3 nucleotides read TGTGCCAGCAGTGGACAGGGGGCAATCTATGGCTACACCTTC. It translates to CASSGQGAIYGYTF. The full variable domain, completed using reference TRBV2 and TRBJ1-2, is EPEVTQTPSHQVTQMGQEVILRCVPISNHLYFYWYRQILGQKVEFLVSFYNNEISEKSEIFDDQFSVERPDGSNFTLKIRSTKLEDSAMYFCASSGQGAIYGYTFGSGTRLTVV.

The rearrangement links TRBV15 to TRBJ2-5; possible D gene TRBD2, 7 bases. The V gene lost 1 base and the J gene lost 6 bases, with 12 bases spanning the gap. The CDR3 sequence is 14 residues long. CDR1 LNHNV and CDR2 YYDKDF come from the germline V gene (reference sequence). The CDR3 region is CATSRVGGAKTQYF. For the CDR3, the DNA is TGTGCCACCAGCAGAGTGGGGGGGGCGAAGACCCAGTACTTC.

This chain's CDR3 is CASSLDPGHQRAYGYTF. The CDR3 bases are TGTGCCAGCAGCCTAGATCCGGGACACCAAAGGGCCTATGGCTACACCTTC. The chain couples TRBV7-2 to TRBJ1-2, with a weak D call TRBD1 (6 bases). Germline V lookup: CDR1 SGHTA, CDR2 FQGNSA. The CDR3 sequence is 17 residues long. V was cut by 5 bases and J by 4 bases, with 23 bases left in between.

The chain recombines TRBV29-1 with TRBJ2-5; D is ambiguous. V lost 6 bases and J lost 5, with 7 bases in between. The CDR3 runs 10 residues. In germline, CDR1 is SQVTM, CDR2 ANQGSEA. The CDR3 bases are TGCAGCGTGCTAGATGAGACCCAGTACTTC. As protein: CSVLDETQYF.

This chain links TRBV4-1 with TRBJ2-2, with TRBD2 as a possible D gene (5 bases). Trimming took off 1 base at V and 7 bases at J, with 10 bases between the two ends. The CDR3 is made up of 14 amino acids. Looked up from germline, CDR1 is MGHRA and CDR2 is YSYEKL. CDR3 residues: CASSQVPGLGELFF. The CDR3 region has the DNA TGCGCCAGCAGCCAAGTGCCCGGACTCGGGGAGCTGTTTTTT.

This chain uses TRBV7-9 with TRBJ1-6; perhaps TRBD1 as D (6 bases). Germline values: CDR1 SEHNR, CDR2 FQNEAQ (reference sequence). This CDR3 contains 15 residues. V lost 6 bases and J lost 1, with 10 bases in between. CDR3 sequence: CASSFGQSYNSPLHF. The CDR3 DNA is TGTGCCAGCAGTTTCGGACAGTCCTATAATTCACCCCTCCACTTT.

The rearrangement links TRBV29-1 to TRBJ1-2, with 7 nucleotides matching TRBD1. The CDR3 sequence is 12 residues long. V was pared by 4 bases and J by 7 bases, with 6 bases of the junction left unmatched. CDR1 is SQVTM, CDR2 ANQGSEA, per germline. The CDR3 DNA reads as TGCAGCGTTGGCGGGACAGCAGGTGGCTACACCTTC. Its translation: CSVGGTAGGYTF.

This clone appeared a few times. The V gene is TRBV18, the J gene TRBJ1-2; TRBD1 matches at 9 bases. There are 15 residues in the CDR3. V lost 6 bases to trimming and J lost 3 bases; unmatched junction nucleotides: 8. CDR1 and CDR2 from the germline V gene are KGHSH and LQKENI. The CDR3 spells CASSPGWDRDYGYTF. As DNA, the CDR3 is TGTGCCAGCTCGCCGGGATGGGACAGGGACTATGGCTACACCTTC.

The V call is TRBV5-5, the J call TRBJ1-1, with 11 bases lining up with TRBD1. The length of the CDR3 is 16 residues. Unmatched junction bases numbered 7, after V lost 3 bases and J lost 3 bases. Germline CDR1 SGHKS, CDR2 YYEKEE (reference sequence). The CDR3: CASSSDRGRWDTEAFF. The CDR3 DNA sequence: TGTGCCAGCAGCTCGGACAGGGGGCGCTGGGACACTGAAGCTTTCTTT.

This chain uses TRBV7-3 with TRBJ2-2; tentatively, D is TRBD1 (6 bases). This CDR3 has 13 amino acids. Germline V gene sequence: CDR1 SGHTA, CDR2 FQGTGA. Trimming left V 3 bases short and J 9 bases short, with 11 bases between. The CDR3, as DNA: TGTGCCAGCAGCTTCCGGCAGGGGCGGGAGCTGTTTTTT. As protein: CASSFRQGRELFF.